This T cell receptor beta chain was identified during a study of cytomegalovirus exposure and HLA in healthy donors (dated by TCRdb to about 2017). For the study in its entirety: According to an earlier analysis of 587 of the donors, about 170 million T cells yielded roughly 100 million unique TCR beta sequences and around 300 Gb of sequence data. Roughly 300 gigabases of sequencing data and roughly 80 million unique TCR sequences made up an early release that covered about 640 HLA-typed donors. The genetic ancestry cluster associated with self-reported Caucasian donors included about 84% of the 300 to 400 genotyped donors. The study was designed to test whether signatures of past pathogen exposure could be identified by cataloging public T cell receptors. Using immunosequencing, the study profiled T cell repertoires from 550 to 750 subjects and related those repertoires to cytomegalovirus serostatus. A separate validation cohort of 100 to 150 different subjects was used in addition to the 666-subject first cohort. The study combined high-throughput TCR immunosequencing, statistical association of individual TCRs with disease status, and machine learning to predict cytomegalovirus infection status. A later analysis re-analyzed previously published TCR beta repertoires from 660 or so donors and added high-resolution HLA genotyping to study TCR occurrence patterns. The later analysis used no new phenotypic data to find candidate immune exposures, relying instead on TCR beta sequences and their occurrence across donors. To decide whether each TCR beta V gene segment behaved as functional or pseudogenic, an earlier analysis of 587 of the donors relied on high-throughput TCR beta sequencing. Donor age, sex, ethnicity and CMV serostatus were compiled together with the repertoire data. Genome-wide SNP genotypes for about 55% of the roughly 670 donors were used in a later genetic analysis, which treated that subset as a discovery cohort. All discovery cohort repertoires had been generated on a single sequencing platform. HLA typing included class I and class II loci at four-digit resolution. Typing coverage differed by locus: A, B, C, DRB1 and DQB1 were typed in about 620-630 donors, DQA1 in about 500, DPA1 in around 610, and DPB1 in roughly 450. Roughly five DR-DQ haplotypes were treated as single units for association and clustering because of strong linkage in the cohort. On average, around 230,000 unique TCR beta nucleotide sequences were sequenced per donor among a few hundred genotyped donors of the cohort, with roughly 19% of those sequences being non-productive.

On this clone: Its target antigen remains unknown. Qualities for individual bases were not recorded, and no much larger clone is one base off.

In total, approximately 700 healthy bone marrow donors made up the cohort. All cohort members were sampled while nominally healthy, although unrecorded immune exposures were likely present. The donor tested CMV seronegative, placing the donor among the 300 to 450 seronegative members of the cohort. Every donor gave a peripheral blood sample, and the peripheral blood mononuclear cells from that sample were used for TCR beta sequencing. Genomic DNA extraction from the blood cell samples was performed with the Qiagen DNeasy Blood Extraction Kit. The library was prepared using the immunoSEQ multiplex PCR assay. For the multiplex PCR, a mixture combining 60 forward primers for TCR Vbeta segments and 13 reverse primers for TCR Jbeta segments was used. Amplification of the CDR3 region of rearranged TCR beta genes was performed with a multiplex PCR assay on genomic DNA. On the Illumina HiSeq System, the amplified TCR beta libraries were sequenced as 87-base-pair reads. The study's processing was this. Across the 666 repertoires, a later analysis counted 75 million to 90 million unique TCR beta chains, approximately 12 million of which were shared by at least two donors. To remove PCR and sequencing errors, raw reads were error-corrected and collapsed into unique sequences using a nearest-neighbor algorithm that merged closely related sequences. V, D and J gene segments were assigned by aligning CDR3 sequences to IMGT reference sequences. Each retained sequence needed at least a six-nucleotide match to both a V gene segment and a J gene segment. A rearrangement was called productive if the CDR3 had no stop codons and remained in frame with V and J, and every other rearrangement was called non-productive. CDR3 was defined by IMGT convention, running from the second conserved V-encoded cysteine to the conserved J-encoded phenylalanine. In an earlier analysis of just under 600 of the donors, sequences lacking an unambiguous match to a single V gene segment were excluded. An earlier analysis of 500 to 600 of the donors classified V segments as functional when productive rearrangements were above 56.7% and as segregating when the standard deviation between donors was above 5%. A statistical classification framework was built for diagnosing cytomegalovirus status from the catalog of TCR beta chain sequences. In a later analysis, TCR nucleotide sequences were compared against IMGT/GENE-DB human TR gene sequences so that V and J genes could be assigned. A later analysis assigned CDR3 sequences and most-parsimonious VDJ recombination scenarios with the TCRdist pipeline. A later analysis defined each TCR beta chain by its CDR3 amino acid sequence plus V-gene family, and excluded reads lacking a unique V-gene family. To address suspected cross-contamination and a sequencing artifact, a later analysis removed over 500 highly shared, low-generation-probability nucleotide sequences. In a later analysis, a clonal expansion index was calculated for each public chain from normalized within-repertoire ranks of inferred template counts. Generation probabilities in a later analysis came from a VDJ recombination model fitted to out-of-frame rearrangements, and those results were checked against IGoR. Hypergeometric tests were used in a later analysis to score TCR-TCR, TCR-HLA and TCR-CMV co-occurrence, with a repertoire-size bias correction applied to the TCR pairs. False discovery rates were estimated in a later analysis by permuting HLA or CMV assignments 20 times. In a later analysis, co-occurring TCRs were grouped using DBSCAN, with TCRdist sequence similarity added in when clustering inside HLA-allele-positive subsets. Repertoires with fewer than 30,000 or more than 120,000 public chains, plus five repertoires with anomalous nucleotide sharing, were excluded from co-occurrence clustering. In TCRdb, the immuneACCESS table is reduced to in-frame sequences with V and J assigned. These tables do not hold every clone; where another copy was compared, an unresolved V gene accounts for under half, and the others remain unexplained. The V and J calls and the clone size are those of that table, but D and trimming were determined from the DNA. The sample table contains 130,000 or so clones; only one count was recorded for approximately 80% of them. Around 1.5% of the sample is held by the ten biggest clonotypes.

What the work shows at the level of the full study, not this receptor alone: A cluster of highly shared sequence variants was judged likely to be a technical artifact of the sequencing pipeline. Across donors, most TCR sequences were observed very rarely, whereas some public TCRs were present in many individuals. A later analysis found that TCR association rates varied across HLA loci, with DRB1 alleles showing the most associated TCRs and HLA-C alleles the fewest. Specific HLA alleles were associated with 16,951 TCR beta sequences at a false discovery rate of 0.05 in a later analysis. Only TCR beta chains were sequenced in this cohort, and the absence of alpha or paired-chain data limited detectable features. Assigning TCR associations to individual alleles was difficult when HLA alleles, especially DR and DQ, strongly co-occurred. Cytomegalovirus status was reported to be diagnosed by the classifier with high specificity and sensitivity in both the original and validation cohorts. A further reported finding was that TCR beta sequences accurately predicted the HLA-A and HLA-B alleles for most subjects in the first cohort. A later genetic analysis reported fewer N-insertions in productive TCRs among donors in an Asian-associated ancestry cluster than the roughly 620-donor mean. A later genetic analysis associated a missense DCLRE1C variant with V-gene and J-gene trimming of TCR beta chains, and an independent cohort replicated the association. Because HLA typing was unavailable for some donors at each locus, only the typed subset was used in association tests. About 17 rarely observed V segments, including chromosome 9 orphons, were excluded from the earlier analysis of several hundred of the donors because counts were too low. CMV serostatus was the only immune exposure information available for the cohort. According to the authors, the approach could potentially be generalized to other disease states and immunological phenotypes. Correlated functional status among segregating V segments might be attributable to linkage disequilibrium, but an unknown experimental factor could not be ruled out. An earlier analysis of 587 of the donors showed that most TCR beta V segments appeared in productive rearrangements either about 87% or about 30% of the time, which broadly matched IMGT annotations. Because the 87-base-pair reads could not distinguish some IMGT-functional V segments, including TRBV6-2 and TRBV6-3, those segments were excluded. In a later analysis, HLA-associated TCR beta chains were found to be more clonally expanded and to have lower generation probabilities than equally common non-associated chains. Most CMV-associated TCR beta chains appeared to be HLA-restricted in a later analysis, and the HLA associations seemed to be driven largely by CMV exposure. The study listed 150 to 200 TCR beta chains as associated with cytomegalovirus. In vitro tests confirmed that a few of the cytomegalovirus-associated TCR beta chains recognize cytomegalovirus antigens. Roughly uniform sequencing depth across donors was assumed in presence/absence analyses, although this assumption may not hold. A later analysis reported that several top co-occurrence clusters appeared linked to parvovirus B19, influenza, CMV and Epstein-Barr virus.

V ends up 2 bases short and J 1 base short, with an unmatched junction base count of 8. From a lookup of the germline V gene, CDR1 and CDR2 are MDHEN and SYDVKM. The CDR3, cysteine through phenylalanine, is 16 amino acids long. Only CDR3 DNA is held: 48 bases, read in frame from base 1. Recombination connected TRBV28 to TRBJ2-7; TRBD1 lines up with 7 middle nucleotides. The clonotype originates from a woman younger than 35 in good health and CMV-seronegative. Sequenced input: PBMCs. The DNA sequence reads TGTGCCAGCAGTTTAGAGCTTGGGACAGCATCCTACGAGCAGTACTTC. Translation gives CASSLELGTASYEQYF.